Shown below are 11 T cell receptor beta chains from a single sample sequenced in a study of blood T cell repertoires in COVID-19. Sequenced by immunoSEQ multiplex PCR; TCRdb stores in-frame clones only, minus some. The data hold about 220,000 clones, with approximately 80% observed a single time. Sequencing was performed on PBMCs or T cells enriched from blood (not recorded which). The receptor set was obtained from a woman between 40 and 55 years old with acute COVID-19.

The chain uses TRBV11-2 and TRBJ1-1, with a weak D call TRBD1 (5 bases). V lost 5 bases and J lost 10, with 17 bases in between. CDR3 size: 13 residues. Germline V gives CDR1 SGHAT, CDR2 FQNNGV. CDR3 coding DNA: TGTGCCAGCAGCGACAGAGCCGGTTTTGGAGCTTTCTTT. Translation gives CASSDRAGFGAFF.

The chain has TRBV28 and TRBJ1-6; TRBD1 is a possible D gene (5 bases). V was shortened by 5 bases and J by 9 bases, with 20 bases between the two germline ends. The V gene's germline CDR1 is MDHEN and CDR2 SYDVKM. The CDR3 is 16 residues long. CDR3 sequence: CASSISGGGRSSPLHF. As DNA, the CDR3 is TGTGCCAGCAGTATCTCGGGGGGAGGGCGTAGTTCACCCCTCCACTTT.

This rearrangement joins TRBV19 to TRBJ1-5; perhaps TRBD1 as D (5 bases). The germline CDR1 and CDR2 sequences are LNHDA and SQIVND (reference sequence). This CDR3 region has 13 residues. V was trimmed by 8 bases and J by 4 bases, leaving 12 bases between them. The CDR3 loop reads CASSGVGNQPQHF. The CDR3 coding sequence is TGTGCCAGTTCGGGGGTAGGGAATCAGCCCCAGCATTTT.

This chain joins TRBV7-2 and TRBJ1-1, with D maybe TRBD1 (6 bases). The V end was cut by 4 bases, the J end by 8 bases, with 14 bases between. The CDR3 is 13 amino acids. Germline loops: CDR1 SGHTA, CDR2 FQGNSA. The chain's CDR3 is CASSSQGRVEAFF. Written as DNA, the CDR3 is TGTGCCAGCAGCTCACAGGGCAGGGTCGAAGCTTTCTTT.

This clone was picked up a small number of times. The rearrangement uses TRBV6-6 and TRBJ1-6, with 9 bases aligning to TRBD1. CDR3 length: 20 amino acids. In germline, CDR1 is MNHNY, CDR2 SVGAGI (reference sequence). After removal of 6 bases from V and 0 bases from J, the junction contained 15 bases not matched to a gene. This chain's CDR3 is CASSDLATGGPSSYNSPLHF. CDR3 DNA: TGTGCCAGCAGCGATTTGGCTACAGGGGGCCCGAGCTCCTATAATTCACCCCTCCACTTT.

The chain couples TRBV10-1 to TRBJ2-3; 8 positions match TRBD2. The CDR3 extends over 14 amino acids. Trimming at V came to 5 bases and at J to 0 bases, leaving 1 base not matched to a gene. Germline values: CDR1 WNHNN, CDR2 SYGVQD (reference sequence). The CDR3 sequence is CASSPSGSTDTQYF. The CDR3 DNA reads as TGCGCCAGCAGTCCTAGCGGGAGCACAGATACGCAGTATTTT.

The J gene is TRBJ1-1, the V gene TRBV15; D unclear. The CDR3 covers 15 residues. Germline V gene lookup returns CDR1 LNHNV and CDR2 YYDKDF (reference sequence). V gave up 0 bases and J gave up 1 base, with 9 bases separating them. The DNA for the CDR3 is TGTGCCACCAGCAGAGACCGAGCTACGAACACTGAAGCTTTCTTT. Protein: CATSRDRATNTEAFF.

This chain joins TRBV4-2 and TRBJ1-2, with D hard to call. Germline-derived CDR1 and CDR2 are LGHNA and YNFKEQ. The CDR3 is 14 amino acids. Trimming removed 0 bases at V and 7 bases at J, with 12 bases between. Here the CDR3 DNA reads TGTGCCAGCAGCCAAGATAGAGGGCGGGGTGGCTACACCTTC. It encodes CASSQDRGRGGYTF.

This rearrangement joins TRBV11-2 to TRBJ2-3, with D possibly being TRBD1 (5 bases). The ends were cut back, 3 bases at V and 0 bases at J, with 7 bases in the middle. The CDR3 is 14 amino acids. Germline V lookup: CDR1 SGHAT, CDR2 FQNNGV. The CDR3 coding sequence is TGTGCCAGCAGCTTGCCAGGGAGCACAGATACGCAGTATTTT. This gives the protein CASSLPGSTDTQYF. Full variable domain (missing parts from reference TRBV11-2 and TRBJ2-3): EAGVAQSPRYKIIEKRQSVAFWCNPISGHATLYWYQQILGQGPKLLIQFQNNGVVDDSQLPKDRFSAERLKGVDSTLKIQPAKLEDSAVYLCASSLPGSTDTQYFGPGTRLTVL.

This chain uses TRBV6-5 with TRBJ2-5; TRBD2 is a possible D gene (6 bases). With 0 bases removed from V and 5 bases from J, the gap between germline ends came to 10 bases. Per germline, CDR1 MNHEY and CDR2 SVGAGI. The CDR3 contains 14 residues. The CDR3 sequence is CASSYSEGGETQYF. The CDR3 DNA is TGTGCCAGCAGTTACTCAGAAGGAGGGGAGACCCAGTACTTC.

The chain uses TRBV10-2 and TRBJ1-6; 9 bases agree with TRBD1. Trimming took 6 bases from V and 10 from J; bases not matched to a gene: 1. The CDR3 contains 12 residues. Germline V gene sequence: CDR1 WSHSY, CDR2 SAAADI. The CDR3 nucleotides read TGCGCCAGCAGGGGACAGGGATCACCCCTCCACTTT. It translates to CASRGQGSPLHF.